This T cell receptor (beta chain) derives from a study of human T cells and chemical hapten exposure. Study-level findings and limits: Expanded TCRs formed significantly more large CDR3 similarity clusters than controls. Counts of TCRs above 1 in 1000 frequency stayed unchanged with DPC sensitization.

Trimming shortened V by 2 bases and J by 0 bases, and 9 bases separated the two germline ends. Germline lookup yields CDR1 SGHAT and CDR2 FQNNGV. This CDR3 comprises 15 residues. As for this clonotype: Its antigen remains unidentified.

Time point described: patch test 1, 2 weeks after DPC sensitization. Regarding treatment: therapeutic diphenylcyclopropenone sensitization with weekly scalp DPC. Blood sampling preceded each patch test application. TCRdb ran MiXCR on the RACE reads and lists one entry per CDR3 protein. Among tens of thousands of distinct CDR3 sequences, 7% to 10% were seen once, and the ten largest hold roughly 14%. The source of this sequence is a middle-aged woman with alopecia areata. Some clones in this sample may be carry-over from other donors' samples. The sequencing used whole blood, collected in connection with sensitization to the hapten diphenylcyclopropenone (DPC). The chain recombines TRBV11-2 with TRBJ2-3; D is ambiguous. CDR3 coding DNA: TGTGCCAGCAGCTTATTGAGCCTTAGCACAGATACGCAGTATTTT. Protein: CASSLLSLSTDTQYF.